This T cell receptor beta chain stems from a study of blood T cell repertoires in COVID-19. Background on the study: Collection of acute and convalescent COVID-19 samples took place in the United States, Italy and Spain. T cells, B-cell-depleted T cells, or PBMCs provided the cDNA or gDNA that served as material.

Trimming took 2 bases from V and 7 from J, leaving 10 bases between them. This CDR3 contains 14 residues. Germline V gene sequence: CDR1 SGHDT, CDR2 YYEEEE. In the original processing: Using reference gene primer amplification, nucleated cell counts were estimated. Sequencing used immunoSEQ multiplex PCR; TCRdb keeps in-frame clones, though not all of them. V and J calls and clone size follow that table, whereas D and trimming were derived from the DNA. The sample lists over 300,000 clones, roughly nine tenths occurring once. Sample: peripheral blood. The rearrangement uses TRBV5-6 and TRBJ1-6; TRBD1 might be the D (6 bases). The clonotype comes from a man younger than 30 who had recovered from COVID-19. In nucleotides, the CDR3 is TGTGCCAGCAGCTTTTTACAGGGCAATTCACCCCTCCACTTT. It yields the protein CASSFLQGNSPLHF.